Included here is one T cell receptor (beta chain) sequence, with context. Antigen specificity is unknown. This specimen belongs to a study of neurological immune-mediated disorders. Study-wide points: CDR3 amino acid sequences found in expanded clones were never shared across subjects, suggesting private repertoires in all groups.

Germline values: CDR1 DFQATT, CDR2 SNEGSKA (reference sequence). Deletions cut 3 bases from V and 2 bases from J, with 21 bases between. The CDR3 consists of 17 residues. Time point reported: longitudinal time-point 2. The cDNA was synthesized by 5'RACE incorporating 10-nucleotide random UMIs. TCRdb re-called the 5' RACE reads through MiXCR, storing one row per CDR3 protein. The sample shows some 30,000 distinct CDR3 sequences, about 13% of them seen only once. The sample taken for sequencing was PBMCs. The clonotype originates from a woman aged 35 to 49 in good health. This chain uses TRBV20-1 with TRBJ2-3, with D tentatively TRBD1 or TRBD2 (5 bases each). This CDR3 reads CSARSDWDGGHTDTQYF. The DNA of the CDR3 is TGCAGTGCTAGGTCGGATTGGGACGGAGGTCACACAGATACGCAGTATTTT.